Sequencing of this TCR beta chain was carried out in a study of T cells after posttransplantation cyclophosphamide (dated by TCRdb to about 2016). General notes on the study: The study tracked T cell repertoire reconstitution by TRB sequencing after myeloablative bone marrow transplantation using posttransplantation cyclophosphamide as GVHD prophylaxis. Blood from every one of the 30 to 35 PTCy patients who had 1-year posttransplant specimens underwent TRB sequencing. Public TRB sequences were queried against a database of over 3,600 sequences associated with responses to pathogens, tumor antigens, self-antigens and alloantigens. Antigen receptor sequencing covered samples from a few dozen PTCy-treated patients and approximately 15 of their related bone marrow donors. TRA and TRB clonality were tightly correlated in several samples, so subsequent TCR analyses focused on TRB only. In 3 patients, up to roughly 3 additional blood samples taken between 2 and 5.2 years after transplant also underwent TRB sequencing, as did pretransplant blood from 4 patients.

CDR1 LNHDA and CDR2 SQIVND were looked up in the germline V gene (reference sequence). The germline ends are 11 bases apart after V is trimmed by 6 bases and J by 3 bases. The CDR3 covers 13 residues, taking in both the cysteine and the phenylalanine. Of all the DNA, just the CDR3 is kept, 39 bases in frame from base 1. The sample's time point label, decoded: posttransplant day relative to BM transplant. The intended sense of this specimen's treatment or condition label: high-dose cyclophosphamide on days +3 and +4 as single-agent GVHD prophylaxis. PTCy patients received busulfan and fludarabine conditioning, a related or unrelated marrow graft, and cyclophosphamide on days +3 and +4. PTCy-treated patients were drawn from a prospective multi-institutional clinical trial. Peripheral blood and bone marrow mononuclear cells were isolated by Ficoll-Hypaque density centrifugation and cryopreserved. Genomic DNA was the input for TRB sequencing, which was run either with the immunoSEQ assay at survey resolution or with the hsTCRB kit. In the original analysis: The immunoSEQ software handled initial read processing, and the LymphoSeq R package was used for repertoire analyses. Clonality was computed as 1 minus normalized Shannon entropy; Gini coefficient was also calculated for each TRB dataset. Phenotypes of unsorted samples were inferred by mapping TRB sequences from sorted subsets of the recipient or donor onto the same recipient's unsorted samples. TCRdb retrieved this table from immuneACCESS and kept in-frame rearrangements only. Not all clones are present; in checked studies, unresolved V genes account for under half, and no reason is known for the remainder. That table gives V, J and clone size, and the DNA gave D and trimming. This sample is represented by 6,000 to 9,500 clones, with no singletons among them. The ten largest make up 5.5% to 7% of the sample.

This clone is characterized as medium-sized (0.01 to 0.1%). The clone's antigen remains unknown. No base quality values were provided; no much bigger clone lies one nucleotide off. What the study reported, not specific to this receptor: The TRB repertoires of T cells infiltrating skin or the GI tract showed only limited overlap with the TRB repertoires found in blood. At 1-2 months, donor-recipient similarity was low but rose over the first year, and the later blood repertoires were often dominated by donor CD8+ memory clones. Across some 45 patients, TRB clonality was highly associated with recipient CMV seropositivity and CMV reactivation, and PTCy diversity was similar to diversity in CNI/methotrexate controls.

The chain employs TRBV19 and TRBJ1-1; no D gene can be assigned with confidence. The input for sequencing was PBMCs, taken after allogeneic stem cell transplant with posttransplant cyclophosphamide. This TCR was recovered from a male patient under 35 who received an allogeneic stem cell transplant from an unrelated donor, was CMV-positive, and had acute and chronic GVHD. It is possible that, after a transplant, some T cells come from the graft donor. The DNA reads as follows: TGTGCCAGTAGGGTAGACACTGACACTGAAGCTTTCTTT. Its coded protein is CASRVDTDTEAFF.